Listed here are 26 T cell receptor beta chains from one sample, sequenced in a study of T cell repertoires in cytomegalovirus infection. TCRdb re-analysed the reads in MiXCR, keeping a single row per CDR3 protein. In the table there are around 630,000 distinct CDR3 sequences, roughly 24% of which are singletons. Sample: CD8+ T cells from PBMCs. These receptors were taken from a human donor in good health (CMV status not recorded). Some clones in this sample may be carry-over from other donors' samples.

Concerning this clonotype itself: A much larger clone lies a single base off, so this may be a read error. V is TRBV28 and J is TRBJ1-4, with 9 bases lining up with TRBD1. V was clipped by 6 bases and J by 7 bases; unmatched bases: 12. The CDR3 spans 16 residues. CDR1 is MDHEN, CDR2 SYDVKM, per germline. The CDR3 protein is CASRQLSGQGFEKLFF. The CDR3, as DNA: TGTGCCAGCAGACAACTTTCGGGACAGGGCTTTGAAAAACTGTTTTTT. Filled out from reference TRBV28 and TRBJ1-4, the complete variable domain reads DVKVTQSSRYLVKRTGEKVFLECVQDMDHENMFWYRQDPGLGLRLIYFSYDVKMKEKGDIPEGYSVSREKKERFSLILESASTNQTSMYLCASRQLSGQGFEKLFFGSGTQLSVL.

This chain connects TRBV27 to TRBJ2-1; the match to TRBD2 covers 7 bases. The CDR3 totals 16 residues. The germline CDR1 and CDR2 sequences are MNHEY and SMNVEV (reference sequence). V trimming: 5 bases; J trimming: 8 bases; junction bases outside the gene matches: 15. The CDR3 loop is CASSPRASGGFDEQFF. The CDR3, as DNA: TGTGCCAGCAGTCCCCGGGCTAGCGGAGGTTTCGATGAGCAGTTCTTC.

This chain joins TRBV19 and TRBJ2-1; 9 nucleotides agree with TRBD2. There are 14 residues in the CDR3. The V gene's germline CDR1 is LNHDA and CDR2 SQIVND (reference sequence). V gave up 7 bases and J gave up 0 bases; unmatched junction bases: 1. CDR3 residues: CASKAGGSYNEQFF. The CDR3 region has the DNA TGTGCCAGTAAAGCGGGGGGCTCCTACAATGAGCAGTTCTTC.

In the case of this clonotype: Germline and junction disagree at one end, which may indicate a read error. This chain connects TRBV12-5 to TRBJ2-5; 7 positions match TRBD1. Germline CDR1 LGHNT, CDR2 FRNRAP. CDR3 size: 13 residues. The DNA of the CDR3 is TGTGCTAGTGGCATGGGACAGCTAGAGACCCGGTACTTC. Encoded protein: CASGMGQLETRYF.

V and J are TRBV2 and TRBJ1-1, with D maybe TRBD1 (5 bases). The CDR3 length is 11 residues. The V gene lost 6 bases and the J gene lost 8 bases, with 10 bases spanning the gap. Per germline, CDR1 SNHLY and CDR2 FYNNEI. The CDR3 region has the DNA TGTGCCAGCAGCAGGGTGGACGAAGCTTTCTTT. The encoded protein is CASSRVDEAFF.

This clonotype was seen a few times. The J gene is TRBJ2-6, the V gene TRBV27, with 9 bases lining up with TRBD1. The V and J ends lost 6 bases and 0 bases, in that order; junction bases with no gene match: 6. The CDR3 runs 17 residues. CDR1 MNHEY and CDR2 SMNVEV come from the germline V gene (reference sequence). As DNA, the CDR3 is TGTGCCAGCAGGCGGACAGGGGTTAACTCTGGGGCCAACGTCCTGACTTTC. Residues: CASRRTGVNSGANVLTF.

This clonotype was counted between two and nine times. The chain is built from TRBV4-1 and TRBJ1-1; D perhaps matches TRBD1 (5 bases). Trimming shortened V by 6 bases and J by 1 base, and 15 bases separated the two germline ends. Germline CDR1 and CDR2: MGHRA and YSYEKL. The CDR3 consists of 15 residues. The CDR3, as DNA: TGCGCCAGCAGACGGGAACTCACAGGGAACACTGAAGCTTTCTTT. Its translation is CASRRELTGNTEAFF.

This clonotype was counted at least ten times. CDR3 region: CASSNRAQGDTQYF. The CDR3 nucleotides are TGTGCCAGCAGTAACCGGGCCCAGGGGGATACGCAGTATTTT. This rearrangement joins TRBV28 to TRBJ2-3, with D possibly TRBD1 on 6 matching bases. This CDR3 is 14 amino acids long. Germline CDR1 and CDR2: MDHEN and SYDVKM. V lost 5 bases, J lost 6 bases, and 15 bases lay in between.

The sample holds a few counts of this clonotype. This chain uses TRBV7-9 with TRBJ1-1; D is ambiguous. Per germline, CDR1 SEHNR and CDR2 FQNEAQ (reference sequence). Trimming shortened V by 11 bases and J by 3 bases, and 16 bases separated the two germline ends. The CDR3 is made up of 13 amino acids. CDR3 nucleotides: TGTGCCGTACAGAAACGAGGGTACACTGAAGCTTTCTTT. Translating it yields CAVQKRGYTEAFF.

This clonotype occurred many times. The chain recombines TRBV7-9 with TRBJ2-4, with 9 bases that match TRBD1. CDR3 length: 15 amino acids. CDR1 is SEHNR, CDR2 FQNEAQ, per germline (reference sequence). Trimming took 5 bases from V and 8 from J; bases not matched to a gene: 10. The DNA for the CDR3 is TGTGCCAGCAGCCCCGAACAGGGGGCTCTGGACATTCAGTACTTC. It encodes CASSPEQGALDIQYF.

V and J are TRBV7-9 and TRBJ2-1, with D possibly called TRBD1 or TRBD2 (5 bases each). This CDR3 is 13 amino acids long. V was cut by 2 bases and J by 7 bases, with 9 bases left in between. The germline V gene has CDR1 SEHNR and CDR2 FQNEAQ (reference sequence). The CDR3 is CASSLSGPNEQFF. CDR3 DNA sequence: TGTGCCAGCAGCTTATCGGGACCGAATGAGCAGTTCTTC.

Of note for this clonotype: It may be a read error: a sequence one base away is much more abundant. This chain connects TRBV7-9 to TRBJ2-1; tentatively, D is TRBD2 (6 bases). The CDR3 length is 16 residues. Germline loops: CDR1 SEHNR, CDR2 FQNEAQ (reference sequence). Trimming removed 2 bases at V and 2 bases at J, with 13 bases between. The CDR3 DNA reads as TGTGCCAGCAGCTTAACCGGGCGGGGTCCCTACAATGAGCAGTTCTTC. This codes for CASSLTGRGPYNEQFF.

The rearrangement links TRBV5-1 to TRBJ2-2; TRBD1 is a possible D gene (6 bases). V lost 4 bases and J 0 bases, leaving 16 bases between the germline ends. The CDR3 runs 17 residues. Germline V gives CDR1 SGHRS, CDR2 YFSETQ. CDR3 in DNA: TGCGCCAGCAGCCATCCCGTGGACAGCGCGAACACCGGGGAGCTGTTTTTT. Protein product: CASSHPVDSANTGELFF. Looking up the rest from reference TRBV5-1 and TRBJ2-2 gives the full variable domain: KAGVTQTPRYLIKTRGQQVTLSCSPISGHRSVSWYQQTPGQGLQFLFEYFSETQRNKGNFPGRFSGRQFSNSRSEMNVSTLELGDSALYLCASSHPVDSANTGELFFGEGSRLTVL.

The chain employs TRBV7-4 and TRBJ1-5; 8 bases match TRBD1. The CDR3 loop spans 15 amino acids. The germline gives CDR1 SGHVT, CDR2 SQSDAQ. Trimming took 1 base from V and 5 from J; bases not matched to a gene: 4. DNA of the CDR3: TGTGCCAGCAGCTTAGAAGGACAGGGATATCAGCCCCAGCATTTT. Its protein product is CASSLEGQGYQPQHF. Using reference TRBV7-4 and TRBJ1-5 for the parts outside the CDR3, the full variable domain is GAGVSQSPRYKVAKRGRDVALRCDSISGHVTLYWYRQTLGQGSEVLTYSQSDAQRDKSGRPSGRFSAERPERSVSTLKIQRTEQGDSAVYLCASSLEGQGYQPQHFGDGTRLSIL.

V gene TRBV28 combines with J gene TRBJ2-7, with a possible D match to TRBD1 (6 bases). There are 14 residues in the CDR3. Germline V CDR1 and CDR2: MDHEN, SYDVKM. V dropped 2 bases and J dropped 2 bases, with 10 bases sitting between them. The CDR3 is CASSLTGQPYEQYV. The CDR3 nucleotides are TGTGCCAGCAGTTTAACCGGACAGCCCTACGAGCAGTACGTC.

The gene calls are TRBV6-1 and TRBJ1-1, with D maybe TRBD1 (5 bases). Trimming left V 8 bases short and J 9 bases short, with 13 bases between. Germline V gene sequence: CDR1 MNHNS, CDR2 SASEGT. This CDR3 spans 11 amino acids. The CDR3 reads CASHRDSKAFF. DNA for the CDR3: TGTGCCAGCCATCGGGACTCCAAAGCTTTCTTT.

This chain joins TRBV27 and TRBJ1-4, with D hard to call. The V gene lost 0 bases and the J gene lost 0 bases, with 8 bases spanning the gap. The CDR3 runs 16 residues. Germline loops: CDR1 MNHEY, CDR2 SMNVEV (reference sequence). CDR3 bases: TGTGCCAGCAGTTTATCCTACAGCACAACTAATGAAAAACTGTTTTTT. Translating gives CASSLSYSTTNEKLFF.

This clonotype has more than one count but fewer than ten. The gene calls are TRBV2 and TRBJ2-1; TRBD2 agrees at 9 bases. The CDR3 has 14 residues. The germline CDR1 and CDR2 sequences are SNHLY and FYNNEI. The trim removed 8 bases at V and 4 bases at J, leaving 6 bases unmatched. In nucleotides, the CDR3 is TGTGCCAGCCCCCTAGCGGGACCGTACAATGAGCAGTTCTTC. It specifies CASPLAGPYNEQFF.

A few counts support this clonotype. This sequence joins TRBV6-2 or TRBV6-3 and TRBJ1-5; D is unclear. Germline CDR1 and CDR2: MNHEY and SVGEGT. Deletions cut 0 bases from V and 6 bases from J, with 9 bases between. The CDR3 contains 14 residues. CDR3 sequence reads: CASSYSSWGQPQHF. CDR3 nucleotide sequence: TGTGCCAGCAGTTACTCTTCTTGGGGTCAGCCCCAGCATTTT.

Of note for this clonotype: This may be a read error, as it is one base from a much larger clone. The chain is built from TRBV14 and TRBJ2-2, with D hard to call. The CDR3 is 13 amino acids. Germline-derived CDR1 and CDR2 are SGHDN and FVKESK. CDR3 in DNA: TGTGCCAGCAGCCAGTGGGTCACCAGGGAGCTGTTTTTT. This codes for CASSQWVTRELFF.

The chain recombines TRBV7-9 with TRBJ2-3; no definite D call. Germline CDR1 reads SEHNR; CDR2 reads FQNEAQ (reference sequence). The CDR3 is 12 residues long. The V end was cut by 8 bases, the J end by 3 bases, with 9 bases between. CDR3 protein: CASVIGTDTQYF. The CDR3 DNA reads as TGTGCCAGCGTCATCGGGACAGATACGCAGTATTTT.

The chain recombines TRBV27 with TRBJ1-1; D possibly corresponds to TRBD1 (6 bases). The CDR3 length is 14 residues. Germline V CDR1 and CDR2: MNHEY, SMNVEV (reference sequence). Trimming shortened V by 0 bases and J by 5 bases, and 10 bases separated the two germline ends. CDR3 loop: CASSLSAGVTEAFF. DNA for the CDR3: TGTGCCAGCAGTTTATCCGCAGGGGTTACTGAAGCTTTCTTT.

The chain is built from TRBV29-1 and TRBJ1-2, with D possibly TRBD1 on 6 matching bases. V was clipped by 4 bases and J by 0 bases, with 15 bases between them. The CDR3 length is 15 residues. Germline V gene lookup returns CDR1 SQVTM and CDR2 ANQGSEA. For the CDR3, the DNA is TGCAGCGTTGTTACGTGGGGGGACACTAACTATGGCTACACCTTC. Protein sequence: CSVVTWGDTNYGYTF.

The rearrangement uses TRBV2 and TRBJ1-2; D is ambiguous. The CDR3 is 11 amino acids. CDR1 is SNHLY, CDR2 FYNNEI, per germline. V shed 5 bases and J shed 8 bases, with 9 bases lying between them. CDR3 amino acids: CASSRFEGYTF. The CDR3 nucleotides are TGTGCCAGCAGTAGATTTGAGGGCTACACCTTC.

V is TRBV5-1 and J is TRBJ2-2, with TRBD2 as a possible D gene (6 bases). CDR3 length equals 15 residues. Germline V gene sequence: CDR1 SGHRS, CDR2 YFSETQ. Trimming shortened V by 0 bases and J by 5 bases, and 11 bases separated the two germline ends. The CDR3 DNA is TGCGCCAGCAGCTTGGAGAGAGGGAGGACCGGGGAGCTGTTTTTT. It is translated as CASSLERGRTGELFF. Combining the CDR3 with reference TRBV5-1 and TRBJ2-2 gives the whole variable domain KAGVTQTPRYLIKTRGQQVTLSCSPISGHRSVSWYQQTPGQGLQFLFEYFSETQRNKGNFPGRFSGRQFSNSRSEMNVSTLELGDSALYLCASSLERGRTGELFFGEGSRLTVL.

This chain uses TRBV6-2 or TRBV6-3 with TRBJ2-5, with D unclear. Trimming took off 7 bases at V and 6 bases at J, with 9 bases between the two ends. Germline CDR1 MNHEY, CDR2 SVGEGT. This CDR3 is built from 11 residues. The CDR3 DNA is TGTGCCAGCACCGAAGGGAAGACCCAGTACTTC. Encoded protein: CASTEGKTQYF.